Presented here are 19 T cell receptor beta chains from one specimen sequenced in a study of blood T cell repertoires in COVID-19. Method: immunoSEQ multiplex PCR; TCRdb's copy keeps in-frame clones and lacks some. The data contain under 200,000 clones, 83% of them singletons. The source material was peripheral blood. The receptors were sampled from a human donor in a cohort sampled during active COVID-19.

This rearrangement joins TRBV29-1 to TRBJ1-4; 11 nucleotides match TRBD1. V trimming: 4 bases; J trimming: 3 bases; junction bases outside the gene matches: 1. CDR3 length: 14 amino acids. CDR1 is SQVTM, CDR2 ANQGSEA, per germline. CDR3 DNA sequence: TGCAGCGTTGGGGGACAGGGGGCTAATGAAAAACTGTTTTTT. It codes for CSVGGQGANEKLFF.

The CDR3 DNA sequence: TGCGCCAGCAGCTTGACCGGGACAGGGAAACAAGAGACCCAGTACTTC. This codes for CASSLTGTGKQETQYF. This chain uses TRBV5-1 with TRBJ2-5; 9 positions match TRBD1. Germline V gives CDR1 SGHRS, CDR2 YFSETQ. V dropped 1 base and J dropped 2; count of bases not matched to a gene: 6. The CDR3 contains 16 residues.

The chain recombines TRBV7-9 with TRBJ2-7; D is uncertain. Germline values: CDR1 SEHNR, CDR2 FQNEAQ (reference sequence). V lost 5 bases, J lost 3 bases, and 8 bases lay in between. The CDR3 has 12 amino acids. The DNA of the CDR3 is TGTGCCAGCAGCCCGCCACTCTACGAGCAGTACTTC. As protein: CASSPPLYEQYF.

V usage is TRBV9 and J usage is TRBJ2-7; D unclear. CDR1 and CDR2 (germline): SGDLS, YYNGEE. This CDR3 has 15 amino acids. Trimming removed 0 bases at V and 3 bases at J, with 13 bases between. As DNA, the CDR3 is TGTGCCAGCAGCGTAGCTTGGCAGGCCGACTACGAGCAGTACTTC. This sequence encodes CASSVAWQADYEQYF.

The CDR3 here is CASSYSTLAGGEQYF. The CDR3 nucleotides read TGTGCCAGCAGTTACTCGACCCTAGCGGGAGGCGAGCAGTACTTC. The genes are TRBV6-5 and TRBJ2-7, with TRBD2 matching over 11 bases. V was clipped by 0 bases and J by 6 bases; unmatched bases: 4. The germline V gene encodes CDR1 MNHEY and CDR2 SVGAGI. The CDR3 contains 15 residues.

The CDR3 DNA reads as TGCGCCAGCAGCCAAGATCCCGCGTCCGGGGCCAACGTCCTGACTTTC. Protein sequence: CASSQDPASGANVLTF. The chain uses TRBV4-3 and TRBJ2-6; D is uncertain. The V and J ends lost 0 bases and 4 bases respectively, with 10 bases between them. The CDR3 is 16 amino acids. Germline CDR1 is LGHNA and CDR2 is YSLEER.

This chain links TRBV7-6 with TRBJ1-3, with a tentative D call TRBD1 (5 bases). Trimming pared 5 bases from V and 0 bases from J, leaving 14 bases between. This CDR3 is 16 amino acids long. Per germline, CDR1 SGHVS and CDR2 FNYEAQ. The DNA for the CDR3 is TGTGCCAGCAGCCGACTAGGACAAATCTCTGGAAACACCATATATTTT. It yields the protein CASSRLGQISGNTIYF.

The chain has TRBV6-1 and TRBJ1-6, with TRBD1 matching 10 bases. The V and J ends lost 3 bases and 9 bases, in that order; junction bases with no gene match: 8. Germline assignment: CDR1 MNHNS and CDR2 SASEGT. The CDR3 loop spans 16 amino acids. CDR3 in amino acids: CASSDWGTGDGSPLHF. As DNA, the CDR3 is TGTGCCAGCAGTGACTGGGGGACAGGGGACGGTTCACCCCTCCACTTT.

This rearrangement joins TRBV12-3 or TRBV12-4 to TRBJ2-2, with D possibly matching TRBD2 (6 bases). The CDR3 sequence is 13 residues long. Between the trimmed V and J ends, which lost 6 bases and 6 bases, there was a span of 11 bases. The CDR3 nucleotides read TGTGCCAGCAGGGGGCTAGCGCCCGGGGAGCTGTTTTTT. Its protein product is CASRGLAPGELFF.

CDR3 residues: CASTQTGTGDHEQYF. Written as DNA, the CDR3 is TGTGCCAGTACCCAGACCGGGACAGGGGACCACGAGCAGTACTTC. The chain joins TRBV19 to TRBJ2-7; 10 bases are a match to TRBD1. CDR1 is LNHDA, CDR2 SQIVND, per germline (reference sequence). The CDR3 contains 15 residues. V trimming: 7 bases; J trimming: 5 bases; junction bases outside the gene matches: 11.

The chain carries TRBV18 and TRBJ1-6; D might be TRBD1 (5 bases). From germline, CDR1 is KGHSH and CDR2 LQKENI. CDR3 length equals 13 residues. Between the trimmed V and J ends, which lost 2 bases and 10 bases, there was a span of 9 bases. CDR3 DNA: TGTGCCAGCTCACCAGCGGGACGGTCACCCCTCCACTTT. It is translated as CASSPAGRSPLHF.

The chain recombines TRBV4-2 with TRBJ2-7; D is unclear. The CDR3 spans 14 residues. The germline gives CDR1 LGHNA, CDR2 YNFKEQ. V was shortened by 0 bases and J by 4 bases, with 10 bases between the two germline ends. This CDR3 is CASSQERLGYEQYF. The DNA of the CDR3 is TGTGCCAGCAGCCAAGAACGTCTCGGGTACGAGCAGTACTTC.

V and J are TRBV5-5 and TRBJ2-7; 10 bases are shared with TRBD1. The CDR3 length is 13 residues. Germline CDR1 and CDR2: SGHKS and YYEKEE (reference sequence). After removal of 4 bases from V and 4 bases from J, the junction contained 2 bases not matched to a gene. The CDR3 spells CASSGTGDYEQYF. DNA of the CDR3: TGTGCCAGCAGCGGGACAGGGGATTACGAGCAGTACTTC.

V is TRBV12-2 and J is TRBJ2-7; the table's D call TRBD1 went unverified against the DNA. TRBV12-2 is deemed a pseudogene. This CDR3 has 16 amino acids. CDR3 sequence: CASRFDRGLVSYEQYF. DNA for the CDR3: TGTGCAAGTCGCTTCGACAGGGGGCTAGTCTCCTACGAGCAGTACTTC.

The chain links TRBV4-3 to TRBJ1-1; 9 positions agree with TRBD1. The trim removed 3 bases at V and 1 base at J, leaving 3 bases unmatched. The V gene's germline CDR1 is LGHNA and CDR2 YSLEER. CDR3 length: 15 amino acids. CDR3 in DNA: TGCGCCAGCAGCCAGGGGGACAGGGAGAACACTGAAGCTTTCTTT. Its protein product is CASSQGDRENTEAFF.

This chain joins TRBV5-4 and TRBJ2-1; TRBD2 agrees at 8 bases. V was clipped by 1 base and J by 7 bases; unmatched bases: 7. Germline assignment: CDR1 SGHNT and CDR2 YYREEE (reference sequence). The CDR3 has 15 residues. CDR3 nucleotides: TGTGCCAGCAGCTTGCGTAGCGGGAAATGGAATGAGCAGTTCTTC. As protein: CASSLRSGKWNEQFF.

This chain uses TRBV11-2 with TRBJ2-4; D remains ambiguous. Germline V gene data show CDR1 as SGHAT and CDR2 as FQNNGV. The CDR3 spans 14 residues. V dropped 1 base and J dropped 3 bases, with 7 bases sitting between them. The CDR3 reads CASSLGPSKNIQYF. CDR3 bases: TGTGCCAGCAGCTTAGGCCCGAGCAAAAACATTCAGTACTTC.

CDR3 coding DNA: TGTGCCAGCAGCCCCCTCGGGACAGGGACCGGGGAGCTGTTTTTT. Translation gives CASSPLGTGTGELFF. The rearrangement links TRBV7-9 to TRBJ2-2, with 9 positions matching TRBD1. CDR1 is SEHNR and CDR2 is FQNEAQ in the germline V gene (reference sequence). The CDR3 contains 15 residues. V lost 5 bases and J lost 5; bases outside the gene matches: 6.

The CDR3 region is CASSIPWTGNYGYTF. The CDR3 region has the DNA TGTGCCAGCAGTATCCCCTGGACAGGAAACTATGGCTACACCTTC. J is TRBJ1-2 and V is TRBV28; TRBD1 matches 7 bases. Germline assignment: CDR1 MDHEN and CDR2 SYDVKM. The length of the CDR3 is 15 residues. Trimming removed 5 bases from V and 2 bases from J; junction bases left unmatched: 8.